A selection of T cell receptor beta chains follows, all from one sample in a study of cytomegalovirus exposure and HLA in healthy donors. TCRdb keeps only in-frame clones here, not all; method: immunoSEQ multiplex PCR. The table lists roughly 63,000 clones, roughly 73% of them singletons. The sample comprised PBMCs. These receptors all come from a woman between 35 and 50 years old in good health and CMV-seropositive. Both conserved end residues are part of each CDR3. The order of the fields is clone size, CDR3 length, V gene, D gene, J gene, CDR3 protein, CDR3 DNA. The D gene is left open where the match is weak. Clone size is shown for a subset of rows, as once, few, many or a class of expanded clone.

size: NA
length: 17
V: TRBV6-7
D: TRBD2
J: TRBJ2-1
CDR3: CASSYWGPGGHDNEQFF
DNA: TGTGCCAGCAGTTATTGGGGTCCGGGGGGGCATGACAATGAGCAGTTCTTC

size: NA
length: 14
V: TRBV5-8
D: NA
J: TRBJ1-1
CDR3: CASSWQGMNTEAFF
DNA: TGTGCCAGCAGCTGGCAGGGGATGAACACTGAAGCTTTCTTT

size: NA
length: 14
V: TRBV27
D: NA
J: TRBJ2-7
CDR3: CASSWAGERGEQYF
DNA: TGTGCCAGCAGTTGGGCCGGGGAACGAGGCGAGCAGTACTTC

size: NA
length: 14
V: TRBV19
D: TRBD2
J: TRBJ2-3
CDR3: CASSLAGGRNTQYF
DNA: TGTGCCAGTAGCCTAGCGGGGGGAAGGAATACGCAGTATTTT

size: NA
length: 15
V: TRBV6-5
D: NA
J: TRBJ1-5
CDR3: CASRGTPAGNQPQHF
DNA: TGTGCCAGCAGGGGGACACCTGCGGGCAATCAGCCCCAGCATTTT

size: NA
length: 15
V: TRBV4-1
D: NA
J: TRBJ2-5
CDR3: CASSPDKNRAQTQYF
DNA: TGCGCCAGCAGCCCGGATAAAAACAGGGCACAGACCCAGTACTTC

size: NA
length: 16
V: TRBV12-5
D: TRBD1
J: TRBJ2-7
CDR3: CASGFVRDRSTYEQYF
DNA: TGTGCTAGTGGTTTTGTCCGGGACAGGTCGACCTACGAGCAGTACTTC

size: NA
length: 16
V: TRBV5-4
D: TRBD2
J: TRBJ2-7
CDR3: CASSLPGGGPSYEQYF
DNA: TGTGCCAGCAGCTTGCCCGGCGGGGGGCCCTCCTACGAGCAGTACTTC

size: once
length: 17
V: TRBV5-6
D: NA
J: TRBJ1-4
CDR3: CASSLIEAGLGDEKLFF
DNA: TGTGCCAGCAGCTTGATTGAGGCTGGACTCGGGGATGAAAAACTGTTTTTT

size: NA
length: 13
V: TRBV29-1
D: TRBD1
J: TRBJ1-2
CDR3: CSVESLWTGGYTF
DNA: TGCAGCGTTGAGTCCCTGTGGACAGGGGGCTACACCTTC

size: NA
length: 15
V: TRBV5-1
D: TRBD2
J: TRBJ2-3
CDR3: CASSFLAGSTDTQYF
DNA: TGCGCCAGCAGCTTCCTAGCGGGGAGCACAGATACGCAGTATTTT

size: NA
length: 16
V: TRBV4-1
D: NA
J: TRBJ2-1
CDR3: CASSQYTTSSYNEQFF
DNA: TGCGCCAGCAGCCAATATACGACAAGCTCCTACAATGAGCAGTTCTTC

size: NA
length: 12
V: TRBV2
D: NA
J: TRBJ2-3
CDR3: CASSTGSDTQYF
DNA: TGTGCCAGCAGTACAGGGTCCGATACGCAGTATTTT

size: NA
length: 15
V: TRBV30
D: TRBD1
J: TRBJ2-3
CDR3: CAWGGQGSRADTQYF
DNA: TGTGCCTGGGGAGGACAGGGCAGTCGGGCAGATACGCAGTATTTT

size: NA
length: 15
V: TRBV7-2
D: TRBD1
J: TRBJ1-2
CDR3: CASSLQRGGTDGYTF
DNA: TGTGCCAGCAGCCTCCAACGTGGGGGGACAGATGGCTACACCTTC

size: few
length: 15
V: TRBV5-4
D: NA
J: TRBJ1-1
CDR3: CASSLGADRNTEAFF
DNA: TGTGCCAGCAGCTTGGGGGCCGACAGGAACACTGAAGCTTTCTTT

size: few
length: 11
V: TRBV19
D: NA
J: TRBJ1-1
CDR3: CASSLLAEAFF
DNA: TGTGCCAGTAGCCTCCTCGCTGAAGCTTTCTTT

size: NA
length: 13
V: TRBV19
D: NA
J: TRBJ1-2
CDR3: CASSIEVLYGYTF
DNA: TGTGCCAGTAGTATCGAGGTTCTCTATGGCTACACCTTC

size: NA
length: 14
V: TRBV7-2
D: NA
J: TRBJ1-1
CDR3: CASSLGGVGTEAFF
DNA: TGTGCCAGCAGCTTAGGGGGGGTAGGCACTGAAGCTTTCTTT

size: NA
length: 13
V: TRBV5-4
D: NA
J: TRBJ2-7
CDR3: CASSSRGGYEQYF
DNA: TGTGCCAGCAGCTCCCGAGGAGGCTACGAGCAGTACTTC

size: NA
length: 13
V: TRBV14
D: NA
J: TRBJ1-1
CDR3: CASTEELNTEAFF
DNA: TGTGCCAGCACAGAGGAGTTGAACACTGAAGCTTTCTTT

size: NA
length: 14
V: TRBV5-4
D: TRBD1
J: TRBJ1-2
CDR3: CASSRGQGAKGYTF
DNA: TGTGCCAGCAGCCGAGGACAGGGGGCGAAGGGCTACACCTTC

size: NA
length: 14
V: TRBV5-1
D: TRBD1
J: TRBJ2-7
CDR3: CASSLVGDRGEQYF
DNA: TGCGCCAGCAGCTTGGTAGGGGACAGAGGCGAGCAGTACTTC

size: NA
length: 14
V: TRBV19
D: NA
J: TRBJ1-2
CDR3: CASSPGMGWYGYTF
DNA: TGTGCCAGTAGTCCCGGGATGGGTTGGTACGGCTACACCTTC

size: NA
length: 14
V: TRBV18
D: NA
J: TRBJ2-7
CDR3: CASSPSGFGYEQYF
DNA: TGTGCCAGCTCACCATCAGGGTTTGGCTACGAGCAGTACTTC

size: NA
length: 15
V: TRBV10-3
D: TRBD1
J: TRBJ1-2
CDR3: CAISGNPQGFDGYTF
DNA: TGTGCCATCAGTGGGAACCCACAGGGGTTCGATGGCTACACCTTC

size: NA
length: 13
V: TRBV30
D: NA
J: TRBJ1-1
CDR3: CAWSVEGNTEAFF
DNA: TGTGCCTGGAGCGTTGAGGGGAACACTGAAGCTTTCTTT

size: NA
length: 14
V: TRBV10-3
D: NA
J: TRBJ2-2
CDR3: CAISEWGDTGELFF
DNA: TGTGCCATCAGTGAGTGGGGGGACACCGGGGAGCTGTTTTTT

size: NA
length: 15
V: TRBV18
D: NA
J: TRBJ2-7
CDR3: CASSPPSQGPYEQYF
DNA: TGTGCCAGCTCACCACCGAGCCAGGGGCCCTACGAGCAGTACTTC

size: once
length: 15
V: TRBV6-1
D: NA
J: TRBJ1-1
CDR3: CASTQRWTSNTEAFF
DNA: TGTGCCAGCACCCAACGGTGGACTTCGAACACTGAAGCTTTCTTT

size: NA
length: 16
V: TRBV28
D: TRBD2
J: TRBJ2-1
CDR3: CASIASGAPSYNEQFF
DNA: TGTGCCAGCATCGCTAGCGGGGCCCCTTCCTACAATGAGCAGTTCTTC

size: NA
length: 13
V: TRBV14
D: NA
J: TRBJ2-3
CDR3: CASSFGFGDTQYF
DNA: TGTGCCAGCAGTTTTGGCTTCGGGGATACGCAGTATTTT

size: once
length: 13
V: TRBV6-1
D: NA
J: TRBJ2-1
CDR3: CASSEVGEVEQFF
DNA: TGTGCCAGCAGTGAAGTGGGTGAGGTTGAGCAGTTCTTC

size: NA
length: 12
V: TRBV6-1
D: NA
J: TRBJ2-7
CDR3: CASSEGSYEQYF
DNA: TGTGCCAGCAGTGAAGGCAGCTACGAGCAGTACTTC

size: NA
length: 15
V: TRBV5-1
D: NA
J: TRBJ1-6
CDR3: CASSPEVPGNSPLHF
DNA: TGCGCCAGCAGCCCTGAGGTCCCTGGGAATTCACCCCTCCACTTT

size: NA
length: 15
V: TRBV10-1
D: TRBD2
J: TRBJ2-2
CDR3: CASSPAGVRGGELFF
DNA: TGCGCCAGCAGCCCTGCGGGGGTCCGGGGCGGGGAGCTGTTTTTT

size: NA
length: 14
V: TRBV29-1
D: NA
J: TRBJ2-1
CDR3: CSVVTGNSYNEQFF
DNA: TGCAGCGTTGTTACCGGGAACTCCTACAATGAGCAGTTCTTC

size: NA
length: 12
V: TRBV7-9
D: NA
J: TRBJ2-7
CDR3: CSSSSSRDEQYF
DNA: TGTTCCAGCAGCTCGTCGAGGGACGAGCAGTACTTC

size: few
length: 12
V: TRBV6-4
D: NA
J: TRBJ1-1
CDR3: CASSDGGTEAFF
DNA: TGTGCCAGCAGTGACGGGGGGACTGAAGCTTTCTTT

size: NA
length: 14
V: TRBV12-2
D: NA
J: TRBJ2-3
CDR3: CASRLTSDVDTQYF
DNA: TGTGCAAGTCGCTTAACTAGCGATGTAGATACGCAGTATTTT

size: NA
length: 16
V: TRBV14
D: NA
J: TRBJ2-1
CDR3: CASSQRQSTINNEQFF
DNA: TGTGCCAGCAGCCAAAGACAGAGTACGATCAACAATGAGCAGTTCTTC

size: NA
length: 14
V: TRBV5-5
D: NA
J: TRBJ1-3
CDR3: CASSLTGSGNTIYF
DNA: TGTGCCAGCAGCTTAACTGGCTCTGGAAACACCATATATTTT

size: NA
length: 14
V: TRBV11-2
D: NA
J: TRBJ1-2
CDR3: CASSLGQGIYGYTF
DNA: TGTGCCAGCAGCCTAGGTCAGGGGATCTATGGCTACACCTTC

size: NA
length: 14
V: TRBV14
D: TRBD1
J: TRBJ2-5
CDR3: CASSGRQGEETQYF
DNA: TGTGCCAGCAGCGGCCGACAGGGGGAAGAGACCCAGTACTTC

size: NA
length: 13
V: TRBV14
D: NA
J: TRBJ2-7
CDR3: CASSPPGSYEQYF
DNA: TGTGCCAGCAGCCCTCCGGGTTCCTACGAGCAGTACTTC

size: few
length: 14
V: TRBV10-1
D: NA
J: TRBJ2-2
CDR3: CASKAGPNTGELFF
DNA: TGCGCCAGCAAGGCGGGTCCGAACACCGGGGAGCTGTTTTTT

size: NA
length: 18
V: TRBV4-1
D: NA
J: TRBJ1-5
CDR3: CASSQEQGEGRSNQPQHF
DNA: TGCGCCAGCAGCCAAGAACAGGGTGAAGGTCGTAGCAATCAGCCCCAGCATTTT

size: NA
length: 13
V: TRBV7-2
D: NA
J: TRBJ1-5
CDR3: CASSSRQNQPQHF
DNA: TGTGCCAGCAGCTCCCGACAGAATCAGCCCCAGCATTTT

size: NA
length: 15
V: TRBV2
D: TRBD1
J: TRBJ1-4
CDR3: CASSGQGAANEKLFF
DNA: TGTGCCAGCAGTGGACAGGGGGCAGCTAATGAAAAACTGTTTTTT

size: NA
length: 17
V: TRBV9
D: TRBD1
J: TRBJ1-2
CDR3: CASSVAGTGPTNYGYTF
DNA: TGTGCCAGCAGCGTCGCCGGGACAGGGCCCACTAACTATGGCTACACCTTC